Each of the 3 T cell receptor beta chains below was sequenced from the same sample in a study of radiation and T cells in renal cell carcinoma. Stated time point: blood 4 weeks post-SBRT, at nephrectomy. The treatment here: 15 Gy SBRT to primary tumor, nephrectomy 4 weeks later. Data came from immunoSEQ multiplex PCR; TCRdb stores just in-frame clones and leaves some out. The sample carries about 170,000 clones, 88% recorded once. Specimen: blood, collected from a patient whose treatment included radiotherapy and nephrectomy. The receptors derive from a woman in her forties or fifties with renal cell carcinoma.

This clone was recorded once. The chain has TRBV6-4 and TRBJ2-2; maybe TRBD1 (6 bases). The CDR3 runs 15 residues. Germline-derived CDR1 and CDR2 are MRHNA and SNTAGT. V was trimmed by 5 bases and J by 7 bases, leaving 17 bases between them. The CDR3 loop is CASSQGPGADGELFF. For the CDR3, the DNA is TGTGCCAGCAGTCAAGGGCCAGGGGCGGACGGGGAGCTGTTTTTT.

The rearrangement links TRBV7-6 to TRBJ2-7, with D hard to call. The CDR3 totals 13 residues. Per germline, CDR1 SGHVS and CDR2 FNYEAQ. Trimming pared 3 bases from V and 5 bases from J, leaving 11 bases between. Here the CDR3 reads CASSFTIFDEQYF. Here the CDR3 DNA reads TGTGCCAGCAGCTTTACAATTTTCGACGAGCAGTACTTC.

This clone was observed a few times. The chain joins TRBV5-4 to TRBJ1-2, with 8 bases fitting TRBD1. Trimming cost V 1 base and J 8 bases; bases outside gene matches: 7. CDR1 SGHNT and CDR2 YYREEE come from the germline V gene (reference sequence). The CDR3 spans 14 residues. CDR3 DNA sequence: TGTGCCAGCAGCTTGCGGGACAGGCCCTGGGGCTACACCTTC. As protein: CASSLRDRPWGYTF.